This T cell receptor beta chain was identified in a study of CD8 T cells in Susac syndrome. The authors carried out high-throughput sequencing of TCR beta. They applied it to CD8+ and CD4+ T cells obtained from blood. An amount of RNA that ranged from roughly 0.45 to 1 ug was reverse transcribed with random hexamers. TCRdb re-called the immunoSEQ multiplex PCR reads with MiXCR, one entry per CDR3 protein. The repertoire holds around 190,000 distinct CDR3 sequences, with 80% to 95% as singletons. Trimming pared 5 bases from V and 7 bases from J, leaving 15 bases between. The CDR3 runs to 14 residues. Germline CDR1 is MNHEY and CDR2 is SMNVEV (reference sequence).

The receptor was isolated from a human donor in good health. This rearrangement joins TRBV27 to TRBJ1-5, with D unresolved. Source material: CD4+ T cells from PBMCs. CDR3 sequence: CASSPTLPEQPQHF. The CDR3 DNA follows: TGTGCCAGCAGTCCGACGCTTCCAGAGCAGCCCCAGCATTTT.